These 18 T cell receptor beta chains were sequenced from one sample in a study of blood T cell repertoires in COVID-19. TCRdb keeps only in-frame clones here, not all; method: immunoSEQ multiplex PCR. The sample yields almost 400,000 clones, more than 75% seen once. The sample was peripheral blood. The receptors were sampled from a woman aged 55 to 70 with COVID-19, enrolled during active disease.

The chain couples TRBV6-5 to TRBJ1-6, with D possibly being TRBD1 (6 bases). With 0 bases removed from V and 5 bases from J, the gap between germline ends came to 8 bases. The germline V gene encodes CDR1 MNHEY and CDR2 SVGAGI. This CDR3 is 15 amino acids long. CDR3 amino acids: CASSYSDRNNSPLHF. The CDR3 coding sequence is TGTGCCAGCAGTTACTCGGACAGAAATAATTCACCCCTCCACTTT.

The chain carries TRBV10-3 and TRBJ2-4; 10 positions agree with TRBD1. V was pared by 6 bases and J by 5 bases, with 4 bases of the junction left unmatched. Germline V CDR1 and CDR2: ENHRY, SYGVKD. CDR3 length equals 14 residues. For the CDR3, the DNA is TGTGCCATCAGCGGGGACAGGGGACAAAACATTCAGTACTTC. Translating it yields CAISGDRGQNIQYF.

The chain couples TRBV5-1 to TRBJ1-2, with 10 nucleotides matching TRBD1. Germline loops: CDR1 SGHRS, CDR2 YFSETQ. The V segment lost 4 bases and the J segment 8 bases; nucleotides outside the gene matches: 11. The CDR3 spans 15 residues. CDR3: CASSRTDRGREGYTF. CDR3 nucleotides: TGCGCCAGCAGCCGCACCGACAGGGGGCGAGAGGGCTACACCTTC.

This chain joins TRBV4-1 and TRBJ1-1; D remains unclear. The CDR3 has 13 residues. Trimming shortened V by 3 bases and J by 0 bases, and 5 bases separated the two germline ends. Per the germline V gene, CDR1 is MGHRA and CDR2 is YSYEKL. Here the CDR3 DNA reads TGCGCCAGCAGCCAGGCGGTGAACACTGAAGCTTTCTTT. Translated, it gives CASSQAVNTEAFF.

The rearrangement links TRBV19 to TRBJ1-2; D gene uncertain. Trimming took 7 bases from V and 6 from J, leaving 12 bases between them. There are 12 residues in the CDR3. CDR1 and CDR2 from the germline V gene are LNHDA and SQIVND (reference sequence). DNA for the CDR3: TGTGCCAGTACCTCCGGACTGGATGGCTACACCTTC. Amino acid sequence: CASTSGLDGYTF.

CDR3 nucleotide sequence: TGTGCCACTACAGCGGCCTATGGCTACACCTTC. Protein sequence: CATTAAYGYTF. V gene TRBV6-5 combines with J gene TRBJ1-2; D ambiguous. In germline, CDR1 is MNHEY, CDR2 SVGAGI. The V and J ends lost 10 bases and 4 bases respectively, with 10 bases between them. The CDR3 runs to 11 residues.

The chain links TRBV18 to TRBJ1-1, with a possible D match to TRBD1 (5 bases). From germline, CDR1 is KGHSH and CDR2 LQKENI. This CDR3 region has 15 residues. The V and J ends lost 3 bases and 7 bases respectively, with 18 bases between them. The CDR3 spells CASSPYIGGTSEAFF. As DNA, the CDR3 is TGTGCCAGCTCACCTTACATTGGGGGGACGAGTGAAGCTTTCTTT.

CDR3 loop: CASSPPSQGRRDEQFF. CDR3 bases: TGTGCCAGCTCACCACCGTCACAGGGTAGACGAGATGAGCAGTTCTTC. The chain carries TRBV18 and TRBJ2-1; possible D gene TRBD1, 6 bases. The V gene's germline CDR1 is KGHSH and CDR2 LQKENI. Trimming pared 0 bases from V and 8 bases from J, leaving 17 bases between. CDR3 size: 16 residues.

The rearrangement joins TRBV5-1 to TRBJ2-3; the D is unclear. The V gene's germline CDR1 is SGHRS and CDR2 YFSETQ. The CDR3 consists of 15 residues. Between the trimmed V and J ends, which lost 3 bases and 4 bases, there was a span of 15 bases. As DNA, the CDR3 is TGCGCCAGCAGCTCCTGGGCCCATGGCCCAGATACGCAGTATTTT. This gives the protein CASSSWAHGPDTQYF.

The chain employs TRBV11-2 and TRBJ2-7, with 8 bases identical to TRBD1. Germline V gene lookup returns CDR1 SGHAT and CDR2 FQNNGV. Trimming at V came to 1 base and at J to 4 bases, leaving 6 bases not matched to a gene. CDR3 length equals 15 residues. The CDR3 region has the DNA TGTGCCAGCAGCTTAGCGGGGACAGGTTCATACGAGCAGTACTTC. It specifies CASSLAGTGSYEQYF.

The chain employs TRBV21-1 and TRBJ2-3; TRBD1, the D gene given by the table, was not confirmed from the DNA. TRBV21-1 is tagged as a pseudogene. This CDR3 is built from 15 residues. CDR3: CASSKEDTFTDTQYF. CDR3 coding DNA: TGTGCCAGCAGCAAAGAAGACACCTTCACAGATACGCAGTATTTT.

CDR3 nucleotide sequence: TGTGCCAGCAGTTGGAGGGACTCAGGAGAAGCTTTCTTT. This gives the protein CASSWRDSGEAFF. This rearrangement joins TRBV6-5 to TRBJ1-1, with D possibly matching TRBD1 (5 bases). Looked up from germline, CDR1 is MNHEY and CDR2 is SVGAGI. This CDR3 is built from 13 residues. V was shortened by 4 bases and J by 8 bases, with 14 bases between the two germline ends.

The chain carries TRBV19 and TRBJ2-1, with 9 bases identical to TRBD2. V was clipped by 3 bases and J by 7 bases; unmatched bases: 10. This CDR3 has 16 residues. Looked up from germline, CDR1 is LNHDA and CDR2 is SQIVND (reference sequence). The chain's CDR3 is CASSIGWRGGSNEQFF. The CDR3 nucleotides read TGTGCCAGTAGTATTGGCTGGCGGGGGGGCTCTAATGAGCAGTTCTTC.

The V and J genes are TRBV6-5 and TRBJ1-1; 8 nucleotides agree with TRBD1. Germline lookup yields CDR1 MNHEY and CDR2 SVGAGI. The CDR3 spans 14 residues. V dropped 2 bases and J dropped 3; count of bases not matched to a gene: 2. CDR3 residues: CASSYDRGYTEAFF. In nucleotides, the CDR3 is TGTGCCAGCAGTTACGACAGGGGTTACACTGAAGCTTTCTTT.

The J gene is TRBJ1-2, the V gene TRBV7-3; perhaps TRBD1 as D (6 bases). Germline values: CDR1 SGHTA, CDR2 FQGTGA. This CDR3 is built from 16 residues. V lost 5 bases and J lost 3, with 19 bases in between. In DNA, the CDR3 is TGTGCCAGCAGCACCAACCCTACAGGGCCCGACTATGGCTACACCTTC. Translation: CASSTNPTGPDYGYTF. Looking up the rest from reference TRBV7-3 and TRBJ1-2 gives the full variable domain: GAGVSQTPSNKVTEKGKYVELRCDPISGHTALYWYRQSLGQGPEFLIYFQGTGAADDSGLPNDRFFAVRPEGSVSTLKIQRTERGDSAVYLCASSTNPTGPDYGYTFGSGTRLTVV.

This chain links TRBV6-6 with TRBJ1-5; TRBD1 matches 7 bases. The V segment lost 2 bases and the J segment 5 bases; nucleotides outside the gene matches: 3. This CDR3 is built from 14 residues. Germline CDR1 MNHNY, CDR2 SVGAGI (reference sequence). CDR3 nucleotides: TGTGCCAGCAGTTACGAGGGGGCAGATCAGCCCCAGCATTTT. It translates to CASSYEGADQPQHF.

This clone was detected once. This chain joins TRBV7-3 and TRBJ2-1; 11 nucleotides agree with TRBD2. Germline V CDR1 and CDR2: SGHTA, FQGTGA. Losses at the gene ends were 1 base for V and 7 bases for J; bases not matched to a gene: 3. This CDR3 spans 15 amino acids. The CDR3 reads CASSLMASGGNEQFF. The CDR3 nucleotides are TGTGCCAGCAGCTTAATGGCTAGCGGGGGGAATGAGCAGTTCTTC.

CDR3: CASRAMSFGTANEKLFF. The CDR3 nucleotides read TGTGCCAGCAGGGCCATGAGTTTTGGGACAGCTAATGAAAAACTGTTTTTT. This chain joins TRBV27 and TRBJ1-4; TRBD1 agrees at 7 bases. V was pared by 6 bases and J by 3 bases, with 13 bases of the junction left unmatched. Germline assignment: CDR1 MNHEY and CDR2 SMNVEV (reference sequence). This CDR3 has 17 amino acids.